Given below is one TCR beta chain in context. The method was immunoSEQ multiplex PCR; TCRdb's version includes in-frame clones alone and lacks a portion of them. The table has some 80,000 clones, roughly 80% seen once; the top ten hold around 36%. V dropped 0 bases and J dropped 5 bases, with 9 bases sitting between them. This CDR3 is 13 amino acids long. Germline assignment: CDR1 SGHRS and CDR2 YFSETQ. The data are from a study of blood T cell repertoires in COVID-19. V gene TRBV5-1 combines with J gene TRBJ2-7; TRBD1 might be the D (5 bases). Sequenced material: peripheral blood. The clonotype originates from a woman in her 70s with acute or convalescent COVID-19. The CDR3 here is CASSLGQINEQYF. The DNA for the CDR3 is TGCGCCAGCAGCTTGGGACAGATCAACGAGCAGTACTTC.